This TCR beta chain is from a study of control samples from healthy donors and cancer patients. Profiled with immunoSEQ multiplex PCR; TCRdb holds only in-frame clones, not every one. The sample has 150,000 or so clones; more than 85% are singletons. This clonotype was obtained from a young man in good health. Sequenced sample: blood.

The CDR3 is CASTREYGTDTQYF. As DNA, the CDR3 is TGTGCCAGCACTCGGGAGTACGGCACAGATACGCAGTATTTT. V is TRBV6-6 and J is TRBJ2-3, with a tentative D call TRBD2 (6 bases). With 7 bases removed from V and 1 base from J, the gap between germline ends came to 12 bases. Germline V gene data show CDR1 as MNHNY and CDR2 as SVGAGI (reference sequence). CDR3 length: 14 amino acids.